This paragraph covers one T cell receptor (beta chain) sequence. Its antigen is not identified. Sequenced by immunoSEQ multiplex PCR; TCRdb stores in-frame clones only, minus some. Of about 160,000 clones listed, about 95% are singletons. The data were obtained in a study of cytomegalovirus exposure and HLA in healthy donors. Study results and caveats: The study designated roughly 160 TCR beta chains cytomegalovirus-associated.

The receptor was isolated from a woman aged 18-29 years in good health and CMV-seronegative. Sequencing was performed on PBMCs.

CDR3 sequence reads: CASSLDRAGNSPLHF. CDR3 nucleotide sequence: TGTGCCAGCAGCTTAGACAGGGCAGGGAATTCACCCCTCCACTTT. The rearrangement links TRBV7-9 to TRBJ1-6; perhaps TRBD1 as D (6 bases). The germline gives CDR1 SEHNR, CDR2 FQNEAQ (reference sequence). V was clipped by 1 base and J by 7 bases, with 11 bases between them. This CDR3 is built from 15 residues.